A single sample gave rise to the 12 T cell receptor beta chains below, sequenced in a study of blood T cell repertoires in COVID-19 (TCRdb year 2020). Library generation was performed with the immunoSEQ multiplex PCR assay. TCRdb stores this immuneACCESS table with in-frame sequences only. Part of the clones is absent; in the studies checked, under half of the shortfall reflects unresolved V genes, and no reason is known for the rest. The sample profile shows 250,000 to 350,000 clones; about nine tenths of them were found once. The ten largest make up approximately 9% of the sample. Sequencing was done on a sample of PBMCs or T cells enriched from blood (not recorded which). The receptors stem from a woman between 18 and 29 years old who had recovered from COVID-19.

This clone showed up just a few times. The CDR3 reads CASSPSASFRGDTQYF. The CDR3 coding sequence is TGTGCCAGCAGCCCCTCGGCTAGCTTCCGGGGTGATACGCAGTATTTT. The chain combines TRBV6-2 or TRBV6-3 with TRBJ2-3; D possibly corresponds to TRBD2 (5 bases). Looked up from germline, CDR1 is MNHEY and CDR2 is SVGEGT. The CDR3 contains 16 residues. V lost 6 bases and J lost 6, with 22 bases in between.

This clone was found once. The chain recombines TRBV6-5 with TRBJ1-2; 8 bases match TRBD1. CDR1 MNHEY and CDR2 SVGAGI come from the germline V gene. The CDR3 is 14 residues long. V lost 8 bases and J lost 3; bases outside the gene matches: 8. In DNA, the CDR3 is TGTGCCAGCTCTTCAGGGGGCTCGGACTATGGCTACACCTTC. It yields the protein CASSSGGSDYGYTF.

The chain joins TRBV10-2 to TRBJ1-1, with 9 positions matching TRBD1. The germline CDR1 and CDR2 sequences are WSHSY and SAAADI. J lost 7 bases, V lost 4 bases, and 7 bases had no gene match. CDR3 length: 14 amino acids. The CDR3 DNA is TGCGCCAGCAGTGTCGACAGGGGGTTGGGTGAAGCTTTCTTT. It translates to CASSVDRGLGEAFF.

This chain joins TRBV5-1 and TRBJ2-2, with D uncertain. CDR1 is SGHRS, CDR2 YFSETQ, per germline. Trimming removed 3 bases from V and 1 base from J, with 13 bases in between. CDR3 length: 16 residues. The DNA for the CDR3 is TGCGCCAGCAGCTCAACTCCACGACAGAACACCGGGGAGCTGTTTTTT. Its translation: CASSSTPRQNTGELFF.

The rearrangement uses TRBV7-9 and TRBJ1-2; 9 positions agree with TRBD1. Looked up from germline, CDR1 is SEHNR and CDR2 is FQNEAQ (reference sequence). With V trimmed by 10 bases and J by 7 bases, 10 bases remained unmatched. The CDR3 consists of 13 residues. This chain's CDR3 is CATPRTGEFGYTF. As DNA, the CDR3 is TGTGCCACCCCCCGGACAGGGGAATTTGGCTACACCTTC. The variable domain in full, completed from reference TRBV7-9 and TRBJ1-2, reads DTGVSQNPRHKITKRGQNVTFRCDPISEHNRLYWYRQTLGQGPEFLTYFQNEAQLEKSRLLSDRFSAERPKGSFSTLEIQRTEQGDSAMYLCATPRTGEFGYTFGSGTRLTVV.

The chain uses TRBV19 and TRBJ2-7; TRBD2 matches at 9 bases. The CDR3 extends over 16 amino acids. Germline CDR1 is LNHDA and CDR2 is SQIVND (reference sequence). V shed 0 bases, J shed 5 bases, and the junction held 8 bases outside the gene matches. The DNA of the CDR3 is TGTGCCAGTAGTATAGAGGAAGCGGGAGGATTCCACGAGCAGTACTTC. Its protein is CASSIEEAGGFHEQYF.

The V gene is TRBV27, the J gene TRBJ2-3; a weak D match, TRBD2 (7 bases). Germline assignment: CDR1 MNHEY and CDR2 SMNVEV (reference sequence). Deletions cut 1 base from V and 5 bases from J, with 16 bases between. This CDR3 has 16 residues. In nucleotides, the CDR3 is TGTGCCAGCAGTTTATATACTCGGGGGGCTGGAGATACGCAGTATTTT. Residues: CASSLYTRGAGDTQYF.

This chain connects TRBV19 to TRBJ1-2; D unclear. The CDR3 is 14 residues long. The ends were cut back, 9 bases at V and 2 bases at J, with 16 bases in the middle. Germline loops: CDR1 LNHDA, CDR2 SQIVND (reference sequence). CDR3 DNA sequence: TGTGCCAGCCTAATGACGGGTTCAAACTATGGCTACACCTTC. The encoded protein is CASLMTGSNYGYTF.

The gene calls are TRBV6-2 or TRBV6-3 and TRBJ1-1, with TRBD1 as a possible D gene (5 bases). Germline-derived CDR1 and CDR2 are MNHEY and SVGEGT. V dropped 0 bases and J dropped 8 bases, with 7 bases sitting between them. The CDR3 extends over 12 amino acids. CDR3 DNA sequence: TGTGCCAGCAGTTACTCACAGGAAGAAGCTTTCTTT. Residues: CASSYSQEEAFF.

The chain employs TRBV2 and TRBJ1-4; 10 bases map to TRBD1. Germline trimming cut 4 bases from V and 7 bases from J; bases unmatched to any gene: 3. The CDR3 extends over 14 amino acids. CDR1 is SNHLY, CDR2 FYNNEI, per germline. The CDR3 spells CASSAGQGVEKLFF. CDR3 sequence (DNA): TGTGCCAGCAGTGCCGGACAGGGGGTTGAAAAACTGTTTTTT. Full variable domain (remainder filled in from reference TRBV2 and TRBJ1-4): EPEVTQTPSHQVTQMGQEVILRCVPISNHLYFYWYRQILGQKVEFLVSFYNNEISEKSEIFDDQFSVERPDGSNFTLKIRSTKLEDSAMYFCASSAGQGVEKLFFGSGTQLSVL.

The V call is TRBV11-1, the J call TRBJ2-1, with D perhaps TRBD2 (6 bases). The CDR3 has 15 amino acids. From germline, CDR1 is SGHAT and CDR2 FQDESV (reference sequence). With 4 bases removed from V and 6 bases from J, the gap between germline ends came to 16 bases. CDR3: CASSSSTGASNEQFF. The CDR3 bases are TGTGCCAGCAGCTCCTCTACGGGAGCTAGCAATGAGCAGTTCTTC.

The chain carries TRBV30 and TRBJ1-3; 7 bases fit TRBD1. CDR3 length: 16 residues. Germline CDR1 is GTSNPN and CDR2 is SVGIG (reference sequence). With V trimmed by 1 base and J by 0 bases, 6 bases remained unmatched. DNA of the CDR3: TGTGCCTGGAGTGGAGGGGGCTGGGTCTCTGGAAACACCATATATTTT. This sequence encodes CAWSGGGWVSGNTIYF.